These T cell receptor beta chains were read from a single sample in a study of T cell clusters in autoimmune cytopenias. TCRdb reworked the multiplex PCR reads into one entry per CDR3 protein, no DNA. Found here are 1,500 to 2,500 distinct CDR3 sequences; the top ten clones hold less than 30%. Specimen: peripheral blood. The receptors were sampled from a human donor with an autoimmune cytopenia or autoimmune hepatitis (not recorded which). Each CDR3 is given with its conserved first and last residue. Fields, in order: CDR3 length, V gene, clone size, J gene, CDR3 protein. Clone size is shown for a subset of rows, as once, few, many or a class of expanded clone.

cdr3_length: 15
v_call: TRBV6-1
clone_size: medium-sized
j_call: TRBJ2-5
cdr3_aa: CASSEVVADQETQYF

cdr3_length: 13
v_call: TRBV5-6
clone_size: medium-sized
j_call: TRBJ1-6
cdr3_aa: CASSLVGDNPLHF

cdr3_length: 15
v_call: TRBV18
clone_size: NA
j_call: TRBJ2-7
cdr3_aa: CASSPVNGRDHEQYF

cdr3_length: 15
v_call: TRBV5-5
clone_size: medium-sized
j_call: TRBJ2-1
cdr3_aa: CASSLELTDYNEQFF

cdr3_length: 15
v_call: TRBV6-5
clone_size: medium-sized
j_call: TRBJ1-1
cdr3_aa: CASSYSGPPNTEAFF

cdr3_length: 17
v_call: TRBV6-1
clone_size: medium-sized
j_call: TRBJ2-7
cdr3_aa: CASSALFGQGPTYEQYF

cdr3_length: 13
v_call: TRBV6-6
clone_size: medium-sized
j_call: TRBJ1-2
cdr3_aa: CASSPWTGDGYTF

cdr3_length: 13
v_call: TRBV29-1
clone_size: NA
j_call: TRBJ2-5
cdr3_aa: CSVGTGTQETQYF

cdr3_length: 16
v_call: TRBV11-1
clone_size: NA
j_call: TRBJ1-5
cdr3_aa: CASSLDGTGGNQPQHF

cdr3_length: 14
v_call: TRBV5-4
clone_size: medium-sized
j_call: TRBJ1-4
cdr3_aa: CASSLGQGDEKLFF

cdr3_length: 15
v_call: TRBV7-9
clone_size: NA
j_call: TRBJ1-2
cdr3_aa: CASSPPQGLDYGYTF

cdr3_length: 18
v_call: TRBV28
clone_size: NA
j_call: TRBJ2-3
cdr3_aa: CASSNIGLAGERADTQYF

cdr3_length: 16
v_call: TRBV5-6
clone_size: medium-sized
j_call: TRBJ2-3
cdr3_aa: CASSLVLQGSTDTQYF